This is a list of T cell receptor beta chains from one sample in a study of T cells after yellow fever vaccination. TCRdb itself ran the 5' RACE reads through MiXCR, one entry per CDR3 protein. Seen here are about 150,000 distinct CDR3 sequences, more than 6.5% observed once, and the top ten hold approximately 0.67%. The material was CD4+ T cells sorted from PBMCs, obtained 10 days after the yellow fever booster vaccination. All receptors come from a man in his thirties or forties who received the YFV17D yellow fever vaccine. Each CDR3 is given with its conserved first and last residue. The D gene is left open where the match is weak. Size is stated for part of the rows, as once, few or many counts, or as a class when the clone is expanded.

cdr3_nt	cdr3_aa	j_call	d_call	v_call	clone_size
TGTGCCAGCCGCGGACCTAACACCGGGGAGCTGTTTTTT	CASRGPNTGELFF	TRBJ2-2	NA	TRBV28	many
TGTGCCAGTAGTATTGGGCCGACCCAGTACTTC	CASSIGPTQYF	TRBJ2-5	NA	TRBV19	NA
TGTGCCAGCATCCGTTCGGGACGAGAGACCCAGTACTTC	CASIRSGRETQYF	TRBJ2-5	NA	TRBV6-2/TRBV6-3	many
TGTGCCAGCAGGGGTACTAGCGGGAGGGTCACAGATACGCAGTATTTT	CASRGTSGRVTDTQYF	TRBJ2-3	TRBD2	TRBV7-8	many
TGCAGTGCTAGACTGAGACTAGCGGGAGGGGAGCTGTTTTTT	CSARLRLAGGELFF	TRBJ2-2	TRBD2	TRBV20-1	many
TGTGCCAGCAGCGTGTCCGAACGAAGTGAGCAGTTCTTC	CASSVSERSEQFF	TRBJ2-1	NA	TRBV7-3	NA
TGTGCCAGCAGCTTTACTAGCAACGGCGCAGATACGCAGTATTTT	CASSFTSNGADTQYF	TRBJ2-3	NA	TRBV5-6	many
TGTGCCAGCAGCCCCAGGGAGTATGAGCAGTTCTTC	CASSPREYEQFF	TRBJ2-1	NA	TRBV7-2	many
TGTGCCAGCAGTTCTAATCGAGGAGAGACCCAGTACTTC	CASSSNRGETQYF	TRBJ2-5	NA	TRBV12-3/TRBV12-4	many
TGCGCCAGCAGCCATCCTCGGGGGAGGAATGAGCAGTTCTTC	CASSHPRGRNEQFF	TRBJ2-1	NA	TRBV4-3	many
TGTGCCAGCAGCTTTAATACGGCTAGTGGGACCCAGTACTTC	CASSFNTASGTQYF	TRBJ2-5	NA	TRBV7-2	many
TGTGCCAGCAGTCGGAGAGCCTACGAGCAGTACTTC	CASSRRAYEQYF	TRBJ2-7	NA	TRBV12-3/TRBV12-4	many
TGTGCCAGCAGACCCGGGACAGACACAGATACGCAGTATTTT	CASRPGTDTDTQYF	TRBJ2-3	TRBD1	TRBV12-3/TRBV12-4	many
TGTGCCAGCAGCTTAAAAGGGGACGGGAGGGCCGCGGATACGCAGTATTTT	CASSLKGDGRAADTQYF	TRBJ2-3	TRBD2	TRBV7-3	many
TGTGCCAGCAGCTTAGCGCGTCCTAGCCAAGAGACCCAGTACTTC	CASSLARPSQETQYF	TRBJ2-5	NA	TRBV7-8	many
TGTGCCAGCAGACAAACCGGGACTAGGTTTAGCACAGATACGCAGTATTTT	CASRQTGTRFSTDTQYF	TRBJ2-3	TRBD2	TRBV7-9	few
TGCAGTGCTAGAGTGGGAGCGGGAGTAGGTGAGCAGTACTTC	CSARVGAGVGEQYF	TRBJ2-7	TRBD2	TRBV20-1	many
TGTGCCAGCAGCCAGACTAGCGGGAGTGCCCGCACAGATACGCAGTATTTT	CASSQTSGSARTDTQYF	TRBJ2-3	TRBD2	TRBV6-4	many
TGCGCCAGCAGTGGGGGACCCACTAGCTCCTACGAGCAGTACTTC	CASSGGPTSSYEQYF	TRBJ2-7	NA	TRBV23-1	many
TGCAGCGTTGTTACTGATAATGAAAAACTGTTTTTT	CSVVTDNEKLFF	TRBJ1-4	NA	TRBV29-1	many
TGCAGTGCTAGAGCTGCTGGGCGGGAGTTCCCCACCGGGGAGCTGTTTTTT	CSARAAGREFPTGELFF	TRBJ2-2	TRBD2	TRBV20-1	few
TGCGCCAGCAGCTTAGAGGGAGTTAGCAATCAGCCCCAGCATTTT	CASSLEGVSNQPQHF	TRBJ1-5	NA	TRBV5-1	many
TGCAGTGCAACCCCACAGGGGAAGACAGATACGCAGTATTTT	CSATPQGKTDTQYF	TRBJ2-3	TRBD1	TRBV20-1	many
TGCGCCAGCAGTCTCAGGTCGGGAGGGAATTCAGATACGCAGTATTTT	CASSLRSGGNSDTQYF	TRBJ2-3	TRBD2	TRBV5-1	NA
TGTGCCAGCACTCTTCTTAGCGGAACCGGGGAGCTGTTTTTT	CASTLLSGTGELFF	TRBJ2-2	NA	TRBV5-6	many
TGTGCCAGCTCACCACCGACTAGCGGATACGAGCAGTACTTC	CASSPPTSGYEQYF	TRBJ2-7	TRBD2	TRBV18	many